This T cell receptor beta chain was recorded in a study of CD8 T cells in ankylosing spondylitis (dated by TCRdb to about 2017). About the study as a whole: T cell receptor beta repertoires were profiled in healthy donors and ankylosing spondylitis patients so that disease-linked TCR variants could be found. The whole study cohort included 108 healthy donors and around 25 ankylosing spondylitis patients. Peripheral blood samples were taken, and synovial fluid was additionally collected from ankylosing spondylitis patients. General findings and caveats noted by the study authors: Some motif variants were previously reported in synovial fluid and blood of reactive arthritis patients, suggesting common disease-initiation mechanisms. Significant enrichment of the disease-linked clones was reported in matched synovial fluid samples from ankylosing spondylitis patients. A CD8+ phenotype was shown by the disease-linked clones, which were found at relatively low frequencies in peripheral blood. A TCR beta motif of several highly homologous amino acid variants appeared characteristic of blood from ankylosing spondylitis patients.

This clonotype occurred a few times. This clone's antigen is unknown. Base qualities are not at hand, and no much larger clone is one base apart. The instrument given in TCRdb is Illumina HiSeq 2500. TCR beta libraries were prepared by quantitative 5'-RACE with molecular barcodes. The authors processed their data as follows. A new computational method based on a probabilistic model of VDJ rearrangement was used to identify disease-linked TCR variants. The public reads were reprocessed in TCRdb via fastp at Q25 and MiXCR, keeping in-frame beta chains. Rows merge per CDR3 protein into single entries with the most common DNA and genes. TCRdb, not the authors, supplied the V and J calls. The sample records 700,000 to 1,000,000 distinct CDR3 sequences, around 11% of which are singletons. Clones ranked in the top ten supply approximately 0.51% of the sample. The trim is 1 base for V and 9 bases for J, with a gap of 7 bases between the germline ends. The CDR3 measures 13 amino acids from cysteine to phenylalanine. Only the CDR3 DNA stays, 39 bases, in frame from base 1. CDR1 is given as LGHNA and CDR2 as YNFKEQ, both from the germline V gene.

Here the chain combines TRBV4-2 and TRBJ2-6; no D gene can be assigned with confidence. The origin of this receptor is a male donor with ankylosing spondylitis. Material for sequencing was blood, either unsorted or a sorted T cell fraction (not recorded which). The CDR3 loop reads CASSQGSGNVLTF. The DNA reads TGTGCCAGCAGCCAAGGCTCGGGCAACGTCCTGACTTTC.